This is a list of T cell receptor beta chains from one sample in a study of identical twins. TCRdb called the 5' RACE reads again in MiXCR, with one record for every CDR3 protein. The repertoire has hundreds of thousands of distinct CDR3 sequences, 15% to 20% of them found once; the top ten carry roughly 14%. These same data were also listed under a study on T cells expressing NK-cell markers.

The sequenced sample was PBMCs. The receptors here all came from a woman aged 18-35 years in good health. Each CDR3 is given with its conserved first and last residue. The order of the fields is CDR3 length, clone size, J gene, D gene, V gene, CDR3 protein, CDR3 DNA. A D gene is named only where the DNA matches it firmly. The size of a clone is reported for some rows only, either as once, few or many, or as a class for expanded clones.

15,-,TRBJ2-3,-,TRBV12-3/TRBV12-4,CASTLGASGTNTQYF,TGTGCCAGCACCCTGGGGGCTAGCGGTACAAATACGCAGTATTTT
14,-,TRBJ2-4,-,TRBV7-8,CASSLARTENIQYF,TGTGCCAGCAGCTTAGCCAGGACTGAAAACATTCAGTACTTC
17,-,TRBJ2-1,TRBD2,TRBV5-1,CASSPRAGTSGSNEQFF,TGCGCCAGCTCCCCAAGAGCCGGGACTAGCGGGAGCAATGAGCAGTTCTTC
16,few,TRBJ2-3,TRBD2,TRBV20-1,CSARFRDYPGGRTQYF,TGCAGTGCTCGATTCCGGGACTACCCCGGCGGGCGGACGCAGTATTTT
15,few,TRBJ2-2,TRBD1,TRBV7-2,CASRDRDSNTGELFF,TGTGCCAGCAGGGACCGGGACAGCAACACCGGGGAGCTGTTTTTT
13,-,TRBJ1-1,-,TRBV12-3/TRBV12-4,CASSRDHNTEAFF,TGTGCCAGCAGTCGGGACCATAACACTGAAGCTTTCTTT
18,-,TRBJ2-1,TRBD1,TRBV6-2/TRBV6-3,CASSLDLHRGSSYNEQFF,TGTGCCAGCAGTCTGGACCTGCACAGGGGAAGCTCCTACAATGAGCAGTTCTTC
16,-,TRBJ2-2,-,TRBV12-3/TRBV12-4,CASSSFGTALAGELFF,TGTGCCAGCAGTTCGTTCGGTACCGCATTGGCTGGGGAGCTGTTTTTT
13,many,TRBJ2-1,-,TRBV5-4,CASRQDSYNEQFF,TGTGCCAGCAGACAGGACAGTTACAATGAGCAGTTCTTC
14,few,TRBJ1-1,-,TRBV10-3,CAIRDEAANTEAFF,TGTGCCATCAGGGATGAGGCAGCGAACACTGAAGCTTTCTTT
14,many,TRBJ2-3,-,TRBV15,CATSGIAGTDTQYF,TGTGCCACCAGCGGGATAGCGGGCACAGATACGCAGTATTTT
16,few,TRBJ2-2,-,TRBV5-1,CASSLGGTTNTGELFF,TGCGCCAGCAGCTTGGGCGGTACCACGAACACCGGGGAGCTGTTTTTT
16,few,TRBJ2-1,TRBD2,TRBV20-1,CSLRRTSGSRGNEQFF,TGCAGTCTTAGAAGGACTAGCGGGAGTCGGGGCAATGAGCAGTTCTTC
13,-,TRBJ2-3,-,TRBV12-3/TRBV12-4,CATLLAGFGTQYF,TGTGCCACCCTCCTGGCCGGCTTTGGTACGCAGTATTTT
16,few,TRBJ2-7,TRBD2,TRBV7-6,CASSLDPAGGTNEQYF,TGTGCCAGCAGCTTAGATCCAGCGGGAGGAACGAACGAGCAGTACTTC
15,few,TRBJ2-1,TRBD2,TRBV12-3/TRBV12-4,CASSASGMTYNEQFF,TGTGCCAGCAGTGCAAGCGGGATGACCTACAATGAGCAGTTCTTC
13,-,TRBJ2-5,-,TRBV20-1,CSVQGGDQETQYF,TGCAGTGTACAGGGGGGGGACCAAGAGACCCAGTACTTC
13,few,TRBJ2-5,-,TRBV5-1,CASRIQTQETQYF,TGCGCCAGCAGGATCCAGACACAAGAGACCCAGTACTTC
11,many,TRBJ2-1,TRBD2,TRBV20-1,CSARRTSEQFF,TGCAGTGCTAGAAGGACTAGCGAGCAGTTCTTC
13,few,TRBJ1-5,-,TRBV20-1,CSASAGGDQPQHF,TGCAGTGCTAGCGCCGGGGGCGATCAGCCCCAGCATTTT
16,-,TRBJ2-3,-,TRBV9,CASSVAAPSFTDTQYF,TGTGCCAGCAGCGTAGCGGCCCCCTCGTTCACAGATACGCAGTATTTT
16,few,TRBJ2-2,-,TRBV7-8,CASSLLAGHSTGELFF,TGTGCCAGCAGCTTACTGGCGGGACACTCGACCGGGGAGCTGTTTTTT
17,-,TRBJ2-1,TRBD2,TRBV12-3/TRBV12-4,CASSLGGGTRTVNEQFF,TGTGCCAGCAGTTTAGGGGGGGGTACCCGTACAGTGAATGAGCAGTTCTTC
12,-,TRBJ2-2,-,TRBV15,CATSRITGELFF,TGTGCCACCAGCCGAATAACCGGGGAGCTGTTTTTT
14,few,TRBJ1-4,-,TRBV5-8,CASSSGPSNEKLFF,TGTGCCAGCAGCTCGGGACCGTCTAATGAAAAACTGTTTTTT
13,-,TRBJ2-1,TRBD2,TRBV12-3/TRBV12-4,CTSSGSGRNEQFF,TGTACCAGCAGTGGAAGCGGGAGGAATGAGCAGTTCTTC
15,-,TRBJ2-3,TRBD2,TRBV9,CASSPPGLASDTQYF,TGTGCCAGCAGCCCTCCGGGACTAGCCTCAGATACGCAGTATTTT
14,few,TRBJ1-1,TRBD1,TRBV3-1,CASSQRLRQGEAFF,TGTGCCAGCAGCCAACGACTACGACAGGGTGAAGCTTTCTTT
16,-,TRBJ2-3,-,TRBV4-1,CASSQEGYTSTDTQYF,TGCGCCAGCAGCCAAGAGGGATACACAAGCACAGATACGCAGTATTTT
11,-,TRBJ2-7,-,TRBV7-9,CASSAMGEQYF,TGTGCCAGCTCTGCTATGGGCGAGCAGTACTTC
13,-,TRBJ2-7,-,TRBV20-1,CSAKGISSYEQYF,TGCAGTGCTAAGGGGATTAGCTCCTACGAGCAGTACTTC
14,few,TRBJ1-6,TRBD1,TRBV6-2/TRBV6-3,CASREQGIGSPLHF,TGTGCCAGCAGAGAACAGGGGATCGGATCACCCCTCCACTTT
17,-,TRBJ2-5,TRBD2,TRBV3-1,CASSQASPSGAQETQYF,TGTGCCAGCAGCCAAGCTAGCCCTAGCGGGGCACAAGAGACCCAGTACTTC
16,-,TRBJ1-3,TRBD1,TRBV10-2,CASRRGQITSGNTIYF,TGCGCCAGCCGCAGGGGGCAGATAACCTCTGGAAACACCATATATTTT
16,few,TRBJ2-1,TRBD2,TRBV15,CATSSRVAGVKHEQFF,TGTGCCACCAGCAGTCGTGTGGCGGGGGTTAAACATGAGCAGTTCTTC
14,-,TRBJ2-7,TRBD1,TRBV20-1,CSARTGQSSYEQYF,TGCAGTGCTAGAACGGGACAGAGCTCCTACGAGCAGTACTTC
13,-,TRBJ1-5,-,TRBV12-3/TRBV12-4,CASSPLAGGPQHF,TGTGCCAGCAGTCCATTGGCCGGGGGCCCCCAGCATTTT
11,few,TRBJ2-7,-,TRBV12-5,CASGLVSEQYF,TGTGCTAGTGGTTTGGTAAGCGAGCAGTACTTC
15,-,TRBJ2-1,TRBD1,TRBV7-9,CASSPRTGAGNEQFF,TGTGCCAGCAGCCCCCGGACAGGGGCCGGCAATGAGCAGTTCTTC
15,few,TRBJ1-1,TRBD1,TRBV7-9,CASSPVQGARTEAFF,TGTGCCAGCAGCCCCGTACAGGGGGCCAGAACTGAAGCTTTCTTT
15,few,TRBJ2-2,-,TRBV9,CASSVGGRSTGELFF,TGTGCCAGCAGCGTAGGAGGGAGGAGCACCGGGGAGCTGTTTTTT
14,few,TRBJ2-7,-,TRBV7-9,CASSSGAYTHEQYF,TGTGCCAGCAGCTCCGGGGCCTACACCCACGAGCAGTACTTC
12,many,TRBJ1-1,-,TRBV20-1,CSTAQGNTEAFF,TGCAGTACCGCTCAGGGGAACACTGAAGCTTTCTTT
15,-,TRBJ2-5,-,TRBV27,CASSLSIAVSETQYF,TGTGCCAGCAGTTTATCGATCGCGGTATCGGAGACCCAGTACTTC
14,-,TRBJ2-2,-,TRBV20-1,CSARSNAGTGELFF,TGCAGTGCTAGGAGTAATGCAGGCACCGGGGAGCTGTTTTTT
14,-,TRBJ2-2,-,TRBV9,CASKGRDGTGELFF,TGTGCCAGCAAGGGGCGGGACGGCACCGGGGAGCTGTTTTTT
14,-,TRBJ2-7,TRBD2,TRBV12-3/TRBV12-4,CASSLVGGRYEQYF,TGTGCCAGCAGTTTAGTCGGGGGGAGGTACGAGCAGTACTTC
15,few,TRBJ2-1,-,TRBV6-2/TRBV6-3,CASSYAGATYNEQFF,TGTGCCAGCAGTTACGCGGGGGCAACCTACAATGAGCAGTTCTTC
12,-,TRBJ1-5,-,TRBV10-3,CAISEPGQPQHF,TGTGCCATCAGTGAGCCGGGTCAGCCCCAGCATTTT
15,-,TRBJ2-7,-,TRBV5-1,CASSPGTARGYEQYF,TGCGCCAGCAGCCCGGGGACGGCCCGCGGGTACGAGCAGTACTTC
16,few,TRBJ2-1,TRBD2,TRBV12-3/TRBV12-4,CASSPHVPGGYNEQFF,TGTGCCAGCAGTCCACACGTACCGGGAGGGTATAATGAGCAGTTCTTC
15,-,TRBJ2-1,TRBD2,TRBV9,CASSAGTSGSDEQFF,TGTGCCAGCAGCGCCGGGACTAGCGGGAGTGATGAGCAGTTCTTC
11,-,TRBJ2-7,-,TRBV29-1,CSVTRDYEQYF,TGCAGCGTAACCAGGGACTACGAGCAGTACTTC
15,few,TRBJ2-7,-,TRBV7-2,CASSPEFGGSYEQYF,TGTGCCAGCAGTCCCGAATTCGGGGGCTCCTACGAGCAGTACTTC
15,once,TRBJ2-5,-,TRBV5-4,CASSWRDGGQETQYF,TGTGCCAGCAGCTGGAGGGATGGGGGCCAGGAGACCCAGTACTTC
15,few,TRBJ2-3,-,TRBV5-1,CASSLNLGTTDTQYF,TGCGCCAGCAGCTTGAACCTGGGGACCACAGATACGCAGTATTTT
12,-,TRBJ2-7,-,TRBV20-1,CSARRQSYEQYF,TGCAGTGCTAGACGACAGAGCTACGAGCAGTACTTC